The 23 T cell receptor beta chains reported below all come from one sample, sequenced in a study of cytomegalovirus exposure and HLA in healthy donors. Generated by immunoSEQ multiplex PCR, the TCRdb table keeps only in-frame clones and is missing some. The table records 250,000 to 300,000 clones, 90% of them present only once. Material: PBMCs. These TCRs come from a woman between 18 and 30 years old in good health and CMV-seronegative.

The gene calls are TRBV6-1 and TRBJ1-6; D remains unclear. Germline values: CDR1 MNHNS, CDR2 SASEGT. This CDR3 comprises 15 residues. V lost 7 bases to trimming and J lost 7 bases, with 17 bases between them. Written as DNA, the CDR3 is TGTGCCAGCACGAGCACCGGGGTGGGAAATTCACCCCTCCACTTT. Translating it yields CASTSTGVGNSPLHF.

The chain employs TRBV9 and TRBJ2-3, with D unresolved. V lost 3 bases and J lost 3, with 11 bases in between. The CDR3 loop spans 14 amino acids. Looked up from germline, CDR1 is SGDLS and CDR2 is YYNGEE. The CDR3 region is CASSAPSRTDTQYF. In DNA form, the CDR3 reads TGTGCCAGCAGCGCACCGTCGAGGACAGATACGCAGTATTTT.

This chain uses TRBV6-1 with TRBJ1-4; 11 bases are shared with TRBD1. With V trimmed by 7 bases and J by 10 bases, 11 bases remained unmatched. The CDR3 is made up of 15 amino acids. The germline V gene encodes CDR1 MNHNS and CDR2 SASEGT. CDR3 residues: CASNQLGQGAGKLFF. The CDR3 region has the DNA TGTGCCAGCAACCAACTAGGACAGGGGGCGGGAAAACTGTTTTTT.

The genes are TRBV27 and TRBJ1-1; 7 bases fit TRBD1. The CDR3 is 13 residues long. The V gene end was trimmed by 5 bases and the J gene end by 4 bases; junction bases not matched to a gene: 4. Germline lookup yields CDR1 MNHEY and CDR2 SMNVEV (reference sequence). In nucleotides, the CDR3 is TGTGCCAGCAGTCGGACAGGTACCACTGAAGCTTTCTTT. This translates into CASSRTGTTEAFF.

The genes are TRBV4-3 and TRBJ2-1; 8 bases fit TRBD2. Losses at the gene ends were 4 bases for V and 2 bases for J; bases not matched to a gene: 1. This CDR3 comprises 14 residues. CDR1 and CDR2 (germline): LGHNA, YSLEER. The CDR3 DNA reads as TGCGCCAGCAGCCCGGGGGGGGCCTACAATGAGCAGTTCTTC. This encodes CASSPGGAYNEQFF.

This clone has more than one count but fewer than ten. V and J are TRBV7-2 and TRBJ2-3, with D perhaps matching TRBD2 (5 bases). V shed 0 bases and J shed 12 bases, with 13 bases lying between them. From germline, CDR1 is SGHTA and CDR2 FQGNSA. CDR3 length equals 13 residues. CDR3 in amino acids: CASSLARTPGQYF. The DNA for the CDR3 is TGTGCCAGCAGCTTAGCGCGGACGCCGGGACAGTATTTT.

The CDR3 DNA is TGCAGCGTCCGAAGGACAGGGGGTAACGAGCAGTACTTC. This gives the protein CSVRRTGGNEQYF. The chain uses TRBV29-1 and TRBJ2-7, with 10 bases identical to TRBD1. This CDR3 comprises 13 residues. In germline, CDR1 is SQVTM, CDR2 ANQGSEA. V shed 6 bases and J 5 bases; nucleotides not matched to a gene: 7.

The chain employs TRBV28 and TRBJ2-1; D gene ambiguous. Trimming took off 6 bases at V and 7 bases at J, with 16 bases between the two ends. CDR1 MDHEN and CDR2 SYDVKM come from the germline V gene. The CDR3 runs to 14 residues. This chain's CDR3 is CASSSPLEVNEQFF. CDR3 in DNA: TGTGCCAGCAGCTCCCCCCTAGAAGTTAATGAGCAGTTCTTC.

The chain has TRBV6-6 and TRBJ1-4; D is unclear. The length of the CDR3 is 15 residues. The germline V gene has CDR1 MNHNY and CDR2 SVGAGI (reference sequence). V dropped 5 bases and J dropped 4 bases, with 14 bases sitting between them. The CDR3 region has the DNA TGTGCCAGCAGTCATAATTCAGGTCTTAATGAAAAACTGTTTTTT. It translates to CASSHNSGLNEKLFF.

This clone showed up just once. This chain connects TRBV6-1 to TRBJ2-7; 7 bases are shared with TRBD1. This CDR3 has 13 amino acids. The germline V gene has CDR1 MNHNS and CDR2 SASEGT. The V and J ends lost 6 bases and 5 bases, in that order; junction bases with no gene match: 7. CDR3 amino acids: CASSVDRSDEQYF. For the CDR3, the DNA is TGTGCCAGCAGCGTGGACAGGAGTGACGAGCAGTACTTC.

The chain has TRBV2 and TRBJ2-1; perhaps TRBD2 as D (6 bases). V lost 4 bases, J lost 3 bases, and 10 bases lay in between. The CDR3 is 14 residues long. In germline, CDR1 is SNHLY, CDR2 FYNNEI. The CDR3 bases are TGTGCCAGCAGTGTTAGCGGACTCTACAATGAGCAGTTCTTC. Translating gives CASSVSGLYNEQFF.

V gene TRBV29-1 combines with J gene TRBJ2-1; TRBD2 matches 8 bases. V was clipped by 1 base and J by 7 bases; unmatched bases: 12. This CDR3 region has 16 residues. Germline CDR1 is SQVTM and CDR2 is ANQGSEA. The CDR3 sequence: CSVEAEVIAGRNEQFF. The CDR3 DNA is TGCAGCGTTGAAGCCGAGGTAATAGCGGGGAGGAATGAGCAGTTCTTC.

V gene TRBV9 combines with J gene TRBJ1-2; 8 bases are a match to TRBD1. V shed 3 bases, J shed 7 bases, and the junction held 11 bases outside the gene matches. The CDR3 sequence is 15 residues long. Germline V gives CDR1 SGDLS, CDR2 YYNGEE. The CDR3 reads CASSGGTGVSFGYTF. In nucleotides, the CDR3 is TGTGCCAGCAGCGGGGGGACAGGTGTTTCGTTTGGCTACACCTTC. Together with reference TRBV9 and TRBJ1-2, the CDR3 gives the full variable domain: DSGVTQTPKHLITATGQRVTLRCSPRSGDLSVYWYQQSLDQGLQFLIQYYNGEERAKGNILERFSAQQFPDLHSELNLSSLELGDSALYFCASSGGTGVSFGYTFGSGTRLTVV.

The chain uses TRBV4-1 and TRBJ1-1, with TRBD1 matching 7 bases. The CDR3 has 15 amino acids. Germline values: CDR1 MGHRA, CDR2 YSYEKL. After removal of 4 bases from V and 0 bases from J, the junction contained 5 bases not matched to a gene. DNA of the CDR3: TGCGCCAGCAGCCCCGGACAGGACGTGAACACTGAAGCTTTCTTT. It specifies CASSPGQDVNTEAFF.

The chain joins TRBV2 to TRBJ1-3, with D perhaps TRBD1 (6 bases). CDR1 SNHLY and CDR2 FYNNEI come from the germline V gene. V was clipped by 7 bases and J by 4 bases, with 17 bases between them. CDR3 length: 15 residues. CDR3 protein: CASTGLAGVGNTIYF. CDR3 nucleotides: TGTGCCAGCACCGGACTGGCAGGGGTAGGAAACACCATATATTTT.

The chain combines TRBV10-1 with TRBJ1-3, with 8 bases identical to TRBD1. The CDR3 has 15 amino acids. Per the germline V gene, CDR1 is WNHNN and CDR2 is SYGVQD (reference sequence). The V segment lost 5 bases and the J segment 11 bases; nucleotides outside the gene matches: 14. In nucleotides, the CDR3 is TGCGCCAGCAGTCGTCCTGGGACAGGCTGGAGTGCCATATATTTT. The encoded protein is CASSRPGTGWSAIYF.

The chain carries TRBV7-9 and TRBJ1-5; maybe TRBD1 (6 bases). The length of the CDR3 is 13 residues. Germline assignment: CDR1 SEHNR and CDR2 FQNEAQ (reference sequence). V was shortened by 5 bases and J by 5 bases, with 10 bases between the two germline ends. CDR3 sequence reads: CASSRQADQPQHF. The CDR3 DNA reads as TGTGCCAGCAGCAGACAGGCGGATCAGCCCCAGCATTTT.

The genes are TRBV5-1 and TRBJ1-1; 9 bases fit TRBD1. The CDR3 is made up of 14 amino acids. With V trimmed by 4 bases and J by 3 bases, 4 bases remained unmatched. CDR1 and CDR2 (germline): SGHRS, YFSETQ. CDR3 amino acids: CASSKRTGDTEAFF. Written as DNA, the CDR3 is TGCGCCAGCAGCAAAAGGACAGGGGACACTGAAGCTTTCTTT.

The chain couples TRBV4-3 to TRBJ2-6; TRBD2 is a possible D gene (5 bases). Trimming removed 1 base from V and 6 bases from J, with 16 bases in between. The germline CDR1 and CDR2 sequences are LGHNA and YSLEER. The CDR3 consists of 17 residues. The DNA for the CDR3 is TGCGCCAGCAGCCAAGGGACTGACCCCTCGGAGGCCAACGTCCTGACTTTC. This sequence encodes CASSQGTDPSEANVLTF.

The chain couples TRBV27 to TRBJ2-2, with D perhaps TRBD1 (6 bases). The CDR3 is made up of 15 amino acids. Germline V gene sequence: CDR1 MNHEY, CDR2 SMNVEV (reference sequence). Trimming shortened V by 2 bases and J by 1 base, and 8 bases separated the two germline ends. The CDR3 loop is CASSLGQLNTGELFF. CDR3 nucleotides: TGTGCCAGCAGTTTAGGACAGTTGAACACCGGGGAGCTGTTTTTT.

The chain combines TRBV11-3 with TRBJ1-1; D ambiguous. Germline values: CDR1 SGHNT, CDR2 YENEEA. V was clipped by 5 bases and J by 1 base, with 8 bases between them. The CDR3 totals 13 residues. The CDR3, as DNA: TGTGCCAGCAGCACTAACCAGAACACTGAAGCTTTCTTT. Amino acids: CASSTNQNTEAFF.

V and J are TRBV19 and TRBJ1-6; 9 bases match TRBD1. Unmatched junction bases numbered 1, after V lost 8 bases and J lost 11 bases. There are 11 residues in the CDR3. Germline-derived CDR1 and CDR2 are LNHDA and SQIVND (reference sequence). CDR3 amino acids: CASGTGTPLHF. CDR3 nucleotide sequence: TGTGCCAGTGGGACAGGGACACCCCTCCACTTT.

The rearrangement joins TRBV7-9 to TRBJ1-1, with D perhaps matching TRBD1 (6 bases). V was clipped by 0 bases and J by 3 bases, with 11 bases between them. The CDR3 sequence is 15 residues long. Per the germline V gene, CDR1 is SEHNR and CDR2 is FQNEAQ (reference sequence). CDR3 protein: CASSLAGARDTEAFF. The DNA for the CDR3 is TGTGCCAGCAGCTTAGCGGGGGCGCGGGACACTGAAGCTTTCTTT.